The next 6 T cell receptor beta chains were all read from a single sample in a study of T cell repertoires in cytomegalovirus infection (dated by TCRdb to between 2018 and 2021). The sample's treatment or condition label is to be understood as: in vitro stimulation with specific CMV peptide epitopes to enrich CMV-specific T cells. For these TCRs, the target antigens are not known. Instrument used: Illumina HiSeq 1500. TCRdb trimmed public reads at Q25 via fastp, called clones via MiXCR and kept in-frame beta chains. Each CDR3 protein appears once, grouped with its most common genes and DNA. This sample lists roughly 500,000 distinct CDR3 sequences; 40% to 50% were detected once. The ten largest account for roughly two fifths of the sample. Material: cultured PBMCs, obtained from culture after CMV antigen stimulation. All receptors derive from a human donor in good health (CMV status not recorded). Some clones in this sample may be carry-over from other donors' samples.

The chain has TRBV7-2 and TRBJ2-5; 8 nucleotides align to TRBD2. The CDR3 consists of 15 residues. The V segment lost 3 bases and the J segment 2 bases; nucleotides outside the gene matches: 5. Germline V gene lookup returns CDR1 SGHTA and CDR2 FQGNSA. The CDR3 DNA follows: TGTGCCAGCAGCTTCATAGCGGGGTGGCAAGAGACCCAGTACTTC. It translates to CASSFIAGWQETQYF. Combining the CDR3 with reference TRBV7-2 and TRBJ2-5 gives the whole variable domain GAGVSQSPSNKVTEKGKDVELRCDPISGHTALYWYRQSLGQGLEFLIYFQGNSAPDKSGLPSDRFSAERTGGSVSTLTIQRTQQEDSAVYLCASSFIAGWQETQYFGPGTRLLVL.

This clonotype has only a few counts. The gene calls are TRBV5-1 and TRBJ2-1, with no clear D. Germline values: CDR1 SGHRS, CDR2 YFSETQ. The CDR3 contains 13 residues. V gave up 4 bases and J gave up 7 bases, with 12 bases separating them. CDR3 amino acids: CASSILAGNEQFF. CDR3 nucleotides: TGCGCCAGCAGCATACTTGCAGGAAATGAGCAGTTCTTC.

The V and J genes are TRBV6-6 and TRBJ2-7; TRBD2 might be the D (6 bases). Germline V gives CDR1 MNHNY, CDR2 SVGAGI (reference sequence). Between the trimmed V and J ends, which lost 1 base and 2 bases, there was a span of 12 bases. The CDR3 runs to 15 residues. CDR3 loop: CASSYLGTAAYEQYF. The CDR3 DNA sequence: TGTGCCAGCAGTTACTTGGGGACTGCCGCCTACGAGCAGTACTTC.

The V call is TRBV5-5, the J call TRBJ2-7; 11 bases align to TRBD2. V was pared by 0 bases and J by 4 bases, with 6 bases of the junction left unmatched. CDR1 SGHKS and CDR2 YYEKEE come from the germline V gene (reference sequence). The CDR3 consists of 16 residues. The CDR3 sequence: CASSLGAGLAAYEQYF. CDR3 DNA: TGTGCCAGCAGCTTGGGGGCGGGACTAGCGGCTTACGAGCAGTACTTC.

The gene calls are TRBV4-1 and TRBJ2-1, with 7 bases that match TRBD2. V lost 4 bases to trimming and J lost 3 bases; unmatched junction nucleotides: 6. This CDR3 spans 15 amino acids. Germline CDR1 reads MGHRA; CDR2 reads YSYEKL. The CDR3 is CASSPREWDYNEQFF. The CDR3 DNA reads as TGCGCCAGCAGCCCGCGGGAGTGGGACTACAATGAGCAGTTCTTC.

CDR3 protein: CSAPLAGLPYEQYF. The DNA of the CDR3 is TGCAGTGCTCCTTTAGCGGGTCTCCCCTACGAGCAGTACTTC. V and J are TRBV20-1 and TRBJ2-7; 7 positions agree with TRBD2. The CDR3 loop spans 14 amino acids. The trim removed 5 bases at V and 2 bases at J, leaving 9 bases unmatched. Germline assignment: CDR1 DFQATT and CDR2 SNEGSKA (reference sequence).